Each of the 18 T cell receptor beta chains below was sequenced from the same sample in a study of OX40 agonist ivuxolimab in advanced cancers. Assay: immunoSEQ multiplex PCR; the TCRdb copy retains only in-frame clones and omits some. The sample shows 60,000 or so clones, about nine tenths of them seen only once. The sequences come from CD4+ or CD8+ T cells sorted from blood, collected in a trial of the OX40 agonist ivuxolimab. The origin of the receptors is an adult with an advanced solid tumor such as melanoma, head and neck, liver or kidney cancer.

CDR3 protein: CATSREGTGRENYEQYF. CDR3 DNA sequence: TGTGCCACCAGCAGAGAAGGAACAGGGCGGGAGAACTACGAGCAGTACTTC. The rearrangement uses TRBV15 and TRBJ2-7, with D perhaps matching TRBD2 (7 bases). The CDR3 sequence is 17 residues long. Germline CDR1 reads LNHNV; CDR2 reads YYDKDF (reference sequence). V shed 0 bases and J shed 3 bases, with 18 bases lying between them.

This chain links TRBV18 with TRBJ2-7, with D perhaps assigned TRBD1 or TRBD2 (6 bases each). The CDR3 runs 14 residues. V lost 4 bases and J 1 base, leaving 11 bases between the germline ends. Germline V gene lookup returns CDR1 KGHSH and CDR2 LQKENI. CDR3 in amino acids: CASSLTGASYEQYF. CDR3 sequence (DNA): TGTGCCAGCTCACTAACGGGGGCATCCTACGAGCAGTACTTC.

The V call is TRBV25-1, the J call TRBJ1-6; D not certain. Germline values: CDR1 MGHDK, CDR2 SYGVNS. Trimming removed 6 bases from V and 8 bases from J, with 14 bases in between. This CDR3 contains 14 residues. CDR3 amino acids: CASREPFGDSPLHF. The CDR3 DNA follows: TGTGCCAGCAGGGAGCCCTTTGGAGATTCACCCCTCCACTTT.

The V call is TRBV7-2, the J call TRBJ1-1; 7 bases match TRBD1. This CDR3 has 14 residues. V gave up 5 bases and J gave up 5 bases; unmatched junction bases: 8. Looked up from germline, CDR1 is SGHTA and CDR2 is FQGNSA. The CDR3 nucleotides read TGTGCCAGCAGCGCACAGAAGACAGGGACTGAAGCTTTCTTT. Translated, it gives CASSAQKTGTEAFF.

The chain couples TRBV5-1 to TRBJ2-3; either TRBD1 or TRBD2 may supply D (5 bases each). Germline CDR1 reads SGHRS; CDR2 reads YFSETQ. V dropped 5 bases and J dropped 0 bases, with 10 bases sitting between them. This CDR3 is 14 amino acids long. In DNA, the CDR3 is TGCGCCAGCAGGAGGGGCGATAGCACAGATACGCAGTATTTT. Protein sequence: CASRRGDSTDTQYF. The variable domain in full, completed from reference TRBV5-1 and TRBJ2-3, reads KAGVTQTPRYLIKTRGQQVTLSCSPISGHRSVSWYQQTPGQGLQFLFEYFSETQRNKGNFPGRFSGRQFSNSRSEMNVSTLELGDSALYLCASRRGDSTDTQYFGPGTRLTVL.

The chain links TRBV2 to TRBJ2-7; TRBD2 might be the D (7 bases). Germline assignment: CDR1 SNHLY and CDR2 FYNNEI. V gave up 7 bases and J gave up 0 bases, with 13 bases separating them. This CDR3 spans 14 amino acids. CDR3 nucleotides: TGTGCCAGCACTCGAGGGGGGGCCTCCTACGAGCAGTACTTC. This gives the protein CASTRGGASYEQYF.

The chain links TRBV19 to TRBJ2-7, with 7 nucleotides matching TRBD2. The CDR3 covers 13 residues. V was pared by 8 bases and J by 6 bases, with 10 bases of the junction left unmatched. CDR1 is LNHDA and CDR2 is SQIVND in the germline V gene (reference sequence). In DNA form, the CDR3 reads TGTGCCAGTGGGGAGGGTGGGACCGGCGAGCAGTACTTC. It yields the protein CASGEGGTGEQYF.

This chain links TRBV28 with TRBJ2-2; 10 nucleotides match TRBD1. Germline V gives CDR1 MDHEN, CDR2 SYDVKM. CDR3 length: 17 residues. The V and J ends lost 6 bases and 3 bases, in that order; junction bases with no gene match: 10. The CDR3 sequence: CASSSSLGTGDTGELFF. CDR3 bases: TGTGCCAGCAGCTCCTCCCTCGGGACAGGGGACACCGGGGAGCTGTTTTTT.

V usage is TRBV6-4 and J usage is TRBJ1-4; D gene ambiguous. Germline V gives CDR1 MRHNA, CDR2 SNTAGT. Trimming removed 2 bases from V and 4 bases from J, with 8 bases in between. The length of the CDR3 is 14 residues. This chain's CDR3 is CASSDGQINEKLFF. CDR3 sequence (DNA): TGTGCCAGCAGTGACGGGCAGATTAATGAAAAACTGTTTTTT.

This chain uses TRBV7-9 with TRBJ2-7; TRBD2 might be the D (7 bases). This CDR3 comprises 16 residues. Trimming left V 2 bases short and J 3 bases short, with 17 bases between. Germline loops: CDR1 SEHNR, CDR2 FQNEAQ (reference sequence). The CDR3 sequence: CASSLLTGRVNYEQYF. The CDR3 nucleotides are TGTGCCAGCAGCTTATTAACAGGGAGGGTCAACTACGAGCAGTACTTC.

The chain combines TRBV18 with TRBJ2-7; 7 nucleotides agree with TRBD2. Trimming removed 3 bases from V and 0 bases from J; junction bases left unmatched: 5. Germline CDR1 and CDR2: KGHSH and LQKENI. CDR3 length equals 15 residues. The CDR3 sequence is CASSPRGGPSYEQYF. CDR3 DNA sequence: TGTGCCAGCTCACCCCGCGGGGGACCCTCCTACGAGCAGTACTTC.

The rearrangement joins TRBV5-8 to TRBJ2-7; 10 nucleotides agree with TRBD1. In germline, CDR1 is SGHTS, CDR2 YDEGEE. V lost 4 bases to trimming and J lost 0 bases; unmatched junction nucleotides: 13. This CDR3 contains 18 residues. The CDR3 is CASSPVPGQGLSSYEQYF. DNA for the CDR3: TGTGCCAGCAGCCCGGTCCCGGGACAGGGGCTAAGCTCCTACGAGCAGTACTTC.

The rearrangement joins TRBV15 to TRBJ2-2; D possibly corresponds to TRBD2 (6 bases). The germline V gene encodes CDR1 LNHNV and CDR2 YYDKDF (reference sequence). Trimming pared 5 bases from V and 4 bases from J, leaving 14 bases between. There are 15 residues in the CDR3. CDR3 DNA sequence: TGTGCCACCAGCGCCCGGGAGAGGGTCACCGGGGAGCTGTTTTTT. Residues: CATSARERVTGELFF.

The chain recombines TRBV4-2 with TRBJ2-3; 16 bases agree with TRBD2. The trim removed 6 bases at V and 4 bases at J, leaving 13 bases unmatched. Germline V lookup: CDR1 LGHNA, CDR2 YNFKEQ. CDR3 length: 19 amino acids. Written as DNA, the CDR3 is TGTGCCAGCAGGGAAGCGGGGGCCGGGACTAGCGGGAGGGCAGATACGCAGTATTTT. Encoded protein: CASREAGAGTSGRADTQYF.

In nucleotides, the CDR3 is TGTGCCAGTGGGTATTTTTACGGGAGCGATACCTACGAGCAGTACTTC. Its translation: CASGYFYGSDTYEQYF. V is TRBV27 and J is TRBJ2-7, with D possibly matching TRBD2 (6 bases). The CDR3 is 16 residues long. Germline V gene sequence: CDR1 MNHEY, CDR2 SMNVEV (reference sequence). Trimming took off 9 bases at V and 2 bases at J, with 23 bases between the two ends.

The genes are TRBV7-2 and TRBJ2-7, with unresolved D. Germline CDR1 SGHTA, CDR2 FQGNSA. The ends were cut back, 5 bases at V and 3 bases at J, with 17 bases in the middle. The CDR3 spans 15 residues. The CDR3 nucleotides are TGTGCCAGCAGCCCCCAGATAGCCGCATACTACGAGCAGTACTTC. This sequence encodes CASSPQIAAYYEQYF.

The chain couples TRBV18 to TRBJ2-5; 7 nucleotides line up with TRBD2. Germline V gene lookup returns CDR1 KGHSH and CDR2 LQKENI. V trimming: 6 bases; J trimming: 5 bases; junction bases outside the gene matches: 6. The CDR3 length is 13 residues. The CDR3 DNA reads as TGTGCCAGCTCTCAACTAGCGTACGAGACCCAGTACTTC. Protein sequence: CASSQLAYETQYF.

V is TRBV7-2 and J is TRBJ2-1; 9 nucleotides agree with TRBD2. V lost 2 bases, J lost 6 bases, and 8 bases stayed unmatched. Germline CDR1 and CDR2: SGHTA and FQGNSA. The CDR3 totals 16 residues. CDR3 in amino acids: CASSLIGSGSRNEQFF. CDR3 nucleotides: TGTGCCAGCAGCTTAATCGGTAGCGGGAGCCGCAATGAGCAGTTCTTC.